One and the same sample provided the 14 T cell receptor beta chains below, sequenced in a study of CD8 T cells in Susac syndrome. The RNA, about 0.45 to 1 ug, was put through reverse transcription using random hexamers. Each CDR3 protein is one row after TCRdb ran MiXCR on the immunoSEQ multiplex PCR reads. Among around 110,000 distinct CDR3 sequences, 96% were seen once, and the ten largest hold about 0.13%. The specimen was CD4+ T cells from PBMCs. Receptor source: a human donor with Susac syndrome.

The chain has TRBV15 and TRBJ2-7, with D unresolved. The V gene's germline CDR1 is LNHNV and CDR2 YYDKDF (reference sequence). The CDR3 has 12 residues. Trimming left V 0 bases short and J 7 bases short, with 7 bases between. CDR3: CATSRDVGEQYF. The CDR3 DNA follows: TGTGCCACCAGCAGAGATGTGGGTGAGCAGTACTTC.

In this sample, this clonotype turned up once. This rearrangement joins TRBV29-1 to TRBJ1-1; D possibly corresponds to TRBD1 (6 bases). Between the trimmed V and J ends, which lost 6 bases and 0 bases, there was a span of 17 bases. Per the germline V gene, CDR1 is SQVTM and CDR2 is ANQGSEA. CDR3 length: 15 amino acids. The CDR3 loop reads CSVRTGTLLNTEAFF. As DNA, the CDR3 is TGCAGCGTGAGAACAGGGACTTTACTGAACACTGAAGCTTTCTTT. Complete variable domain (other parts from reference TRBV29-1 and TRBJ1-1): SAVISQKPSRDICQRGTSLTIQCQVDSQVTMMFWYRQQPGQSLTLIATANQGSEATYESGFVIDKFPISRPNLTFSTLTVSNMSPEDSSIYLCSVRTGTLLNTEAFFGQGTRLTVV.

The rearrangement uses TRBV5-6 and TRBJ1-2, with 8 bases that match TRBD1. The germline V gene encodes CDR1 SGHDT and CDR2 YYEEEE. The CDR3 contains 15 residues. The J segment lost 2 bases and the V segment lost 7 bases, leaving 10 bases of the junction unmatched. The CDR3, as DNA: TGTGCCAGCGTCCTACAGGGGGAAGAGAACTATGGCTACACCTTC. Amino acids: CASVLQGEENYGYTF.

This clonotype has just one count. The chain links TRBV5-8 to TRBJ2-5, with D uncertain. Trimming shortened V by 3 bases and J by 5 bases, and 8 bases separated the two germline ends. The CDR3 is 12 amino acids. Germline V CDR1 and CDR2: SGHTS, YDEGEE. The DNA for the CDR3 is TGTGCCAGCAGCTCGACTTGGGAGACCCAGTACTTC. It specifies CASSSTWETQYF.

The rearrangement links TRBV5-1 to TRBJ2-2; possible D gene TRBD2, 5 bases. V lost 0 bases and J 2 bases, leaving 11 bases between the germline ends. CDR1 and CDR2 from the germline V gene are SGHRS and YFSETQ. There are 16 residues in the CDR3. The CDR3 loop reads CASSLEYSVNTGELFF. For the CDR3, the DNA is TGCGCCAGCAGCTTGGAGTATAGCGTCAACACCGGGGAGCTGTTTTTT.

J is TRBJ1-5 and V is TRBV30; D uncertain. The CDR3 runs 12 residues. The V end was cut by 0 bases, the J end by 2 bases, with 2 bases between. The germline CDR1 and CDR2 sequences are GTSNPN and SVGIG (reference sequence). In DNA form, the CDR3 reads TGTGCCTGGAGTGTCCGCAATCAGCCCCAGCATTTT. This codes for CAWSVRNQPQHF.

The V call is TRBV20-1, the J call TRBJ2-5, with D unresolved. Germline V CDR1 and CDR2: DFQATT, SNEGSKA (reference sequence). V lost 2 bases and J 5 bases, leaving 12 bases between the germline ends. The CDR3 loop spans 13 amino acids. CDR3 residues: CSARSPNEETQYF. The CDR3 DNA follows: TGCAGTGCTAGATCCCCGAATGAGGAGACCCAGTACTTC.

V usage is TRBV7-2 and J usage is TRBJ1-1; 8 bases are a match to TRBD1. CDR1 is SGHTA, CDR2 FQGNSA, per germline. After removal of 3 bases from V and 5 bases from J, the junction contained 5 bases not matched to a gene. The CDR3 runs 14 residues. The CDR3 sequence is CASSFRGRGTEAFF. CDR3 sequence (DNA): TGTGCCAGCAGCTTCAGGGGGCGAGGGACTGAAGCTTTCTTT.

The chain joins TRBV20-1 to TRBJ1-1; D is unresolved. This CDR3 has 12 amino acids. Germline V gives CDR1 DFQATT, CDR2 SNEGSKA (reference sequence). The CDR3 here is CTGVSPGTEAFF. CDR3 coding DNA: TGCACCGGGGTCTCCCCGGGGACTGAAGCTTTCTTT.

This clonotype appeared once. The V gene is TRBV4-1, the J gene TRBJ2-1; TRBD2 agrees at 10 bases. V lost 1 base to trimming and J lost 3 bases; unmatched junction nucleotides: 6. The CDR3 is made up of 17 amino acids. The germline V gene encodes CDR1 MGHRA and CDR2 YSYEKL. The DNA for the CDR3 is TGCGCCAGCAGCCAAGTCATCTTAGCGGGAGGCTACAATGAGCAGTTCTTC. Amino acid sequence: CASSQVILAGGYNEQFF.

The chain has TRBV5-6 and TRBJ2-5; D is possibly TRBD2 (5 bases). The CDR3 length is 14 residues. The germline gives CDR1 SGHDT, CDR2 YYEEEE. The V end lost 4 bases, the J end lost 1 base, and 11 bases lay between the germline ends. CDR3 nucleotides: TGTGCCAGCAGCCGAGGGTCTTCCCAAGAGACCCAGTACTTC. Its protein product is CASSRGSSQETQYF.

The chain carries TRBV15 and TRBJ2-1; D may be TRBD1 (6 bases). Trimming took 5 bases from V and 7 from J, leaving 18 bases between them. In germline, CDR1 is LNHNV, CDR2 YYDKDF (reference sequence). The CDR3 consists of 15 residues. The DNA of the CDR3 is TGTGCCACCAGCGGCCTAAGGGGACATCGGAATGAGCAGTTCTTC. This sequence encodes CATSGLRGHRNEQFF.

The chain's CDR3 is CSAARSGPGQETQYF. In DNA, the CDR3 is TGCAGTGCCGCCCGCTCGGGGCCGGGGCAAGAGACCCAGTACTTC. V gene TRBV20-1 combines with J gene TRBJ2-5, with D tentatively TRBD1 or TRBD2 (5 bases each). The CDR3 runs 15 residues. Germline CDR1 and CDR2: DFQATT and SNEGSKA (reference sequence). The V end was cut by 6 bases, the J end by 2 bases, with 19 bases between.

The count of this clonotype is one. The J gene is TRBJ2-2, the V gene TRBV6-5; tentatively, D is TRBD1 or TRBD2 (6 bases each). Trimming took 6 bases from V and 0 from J, leaving 11 bases between them. The CDR3 sequence is 15 residues long. Germline V gene lookup returns CDR1 MNHEY and CDR2 SVGAGI. In nucleotides, the CDR3 is TGTGCCAGCAGGCGCGGGGACACGAACACCGGGGAGCTGTTTTTT. Translated: CASRRGDTNTGELFF.